This T cell receptor beta chain was retrieved from a study of neurological immune-mediated disorders. The study's findings and limits: Expanded clones shared no identical CDR3 amino acid sequences across subjects, which suggested private TCR-beta repertoires in all groups.

After removal of 6 bases from V and 3 bases from J, the junction contained 4 bases not matched to a gene. CDR3 length: 15 residues. Germline V CDR1 and CDR2: SGHRS, YFSETQ. This clonotype was detected ten times or more. Its antigen is not identified. The cDNA was synthesized by 5'RACE incorporating 10-nucleotide random UMIs. TCRdb reanalysed the 5' RACE reads using MiXCR and keeps one entry per CDR3 protein. Among 55,000 to 70,000 distinct CDR3 sequences, more than 9.5% were seen once, and the ten largest hold 1.5% to 2%. Sample: PBMCs. This chain uses TRBV5-1 with TRBJ2-2, with 11 positions matching TRBD1. The sequence derives from a man aged 55 to 70 in good health. For the CDR3, the DNA is TGCGCCAGCACCGGGACAGGGGGTGACACCGGGGAGCTGTTTTTT. This gives the protein CASTGTGGDTGELFF.